Below, one T cell receptor (beta chain) is given with its context. Its antigen remains unidentified. Losses at the gene ends were 3 bases for V and 1 base for J; bases not matched to a gene: 1. The germline V gene has CDR1 LGHDT and CDR2 YNNKEL (reference sequence). CDR3 length equals 15 residues. The data originate from a study of T cell responses to AZD1222 COVID-19 vaccine. Findings and limits, study-wide: Regions 160-218 and 743-854 held dominance among vaccine-associated CD4 TCRs, which spanned spike. The reported proportion of spike-specific TCRs targeting unmutated variant regions was nearly half.

The data were produced by immunoSEQ multiplex PCR, yet TCRdb's version contains in-frame clones alone and is incomplete. The sample consists of 150,000 to 200,000 clones, around nine tenths of them appearing once. The sequenced sample was peripheral blood, obtained on day 0 of AZD1222 vaccination. The rearrangement joins TRBV3-1 (or the pseudogene TRBV3-2) to TRBJ2-2; 8 bases map to TRBD1. This receptor was taken from an adult in good health. For the CDR3, the DNA is TGTGCCAGCAGCCAGGGGACAGGGAACACCGGGGAGCTGTTTTTT. As protein: CASSQGTGNTGELFF.